This T cell receptor beta chain was obtained from a study of cytotoxic CD8 clonotypes in ibrutinib-treated CLL. The assay was immunoSEQ multiplex PCR, and TCRdb's table has in-frame clones only and misses some. The top ten clones hold about 6.3% of a sample with around 310,000 clones, roughly 79% of them seen once. The CDR3 spans 16 residues. The V and J ends lost 5 bases and 1 base, in that order; junction bases with no gene match: 6. Germline CDR1 SGHTA, CDR2 FQGTGA. The sequenced sample was PBMCs, obtained before ibrutinib treatment. The chain has TRBV7-3 and TRBJ2-2; 8 bases align to TRBD1. This TCR was sampled from a human donor with chronic lymphocytic leukemia. CDR3 loop: CASSLLGTGNTGELFF. The CDR3 DNA reads TGTGCCAGCAGCCTCCTCGGGACAGGGAACACCGGGGAGCTGTTTTTT.